Listed below are T cell receptor beta chains from one sample, sequenced in a study of shared clonotypes between healthy human individuals. Profiling relied on immunoSEQ multiplex PCR, and the TCRdb table lists in-frame clones only, not all of them. The sample records some 630,000 clones, 90% to 97% being singletons. Sequencing input: naive CD8+ T cells sorted from blood. These receptors all stem from a woman aged 25 to 39 in good health. Each CDR3 is given with its conserved first and last residue. Fields, in order: V gene, J gene, CDR3 protein.

v_gene: TRBV11-2
j_gene: TRBJ2-1
CDR3aa: CASSLIAGGSPGEQFF

v_gene: TRBV5-8
j_gene: TRBJ1-1
CDR3aa: CASSLLGPNTEAFF

v_gene: TRBV5-6
j_gene: TRBJ2-6
CDR3aa: CASSSPSEPRPGANVLTF

v_gene: TRBV19
j_gene: TRBJ1-5
CDR3aa: CASSQPGQGRPQHF

v_gene: TRBV6-5
j_gene: TRBJ2-7
CDR3aa: CASSTPTSGKYEQYF

v_gene: TRBV9
j_gene: TRBJ1-2
CDR3aa: CASSPRRDYNYGYTF

v_gene: TRBV9
j_gene: TRBJ2-1
CDR3aa: CASSVAEGLAGGPPYNEQFF

v_gene: TRBV7-2
j_gene: TRBJ2-1
CDR3aa: CASSFPLGLAEYNEQFF

v_gene: TRBV6-5
j_gene: TRBJ2-1
CDR3aa: CASSYVGSTGNEQFF

v_gene: TRBV29-1
j_gene: TRBJ1-1
CDR3aa: CSVEGQNIEAFF

v_gene: TRBV19
j_gene: TRBJ1-2
CDR3aa: CASKNTRGGYGYTF

v_gene: TRBV4-1
j_gene: TRBJ2-6
CDR3aa: CASSQDDSLLSGANVLTF

v_gene: TRBV4-1
j_gene: TRBJ2-1
CDR3aa: CASSQDGAGGFQFF

v_gene: TRBV15
j_gene: TRBJ2-1
CDR3aa: CATSRETIHFDEQFF

v_gene: TRBV19
j_gene: TRBJ1-5
CDR3aa: CASTPGTGGPQHF

v_gene: TRBV4-1
j_gene: TRBJ2-7
CDR3aa: CASSQALGQVYEQYF

v_gene: TRBV13
j_gene: TRBJ2-1
CDR3aa: CASSGGLAGGYEQFF

v_gene: TRBV28
j_gene: TRBJ1-1
CDR3aa: CASSFPPPVTTEAFF

v_gene: TRBV5-4
j_gene: TRBJ2-6
CDR3aa: CASSLSGANVLTF

v_gene: TRBV13
j_gene: TRBJ2-3
CDR3aa: CASSTRTSGRGDTQYF

v_gene: TRBV9
j_gene: TRBJ2-7
CDR3aa: CASSPRPSGRANEQYF

v_gene: TRBV2
j_gene: TRBJ2-7
CDR3aa: CASSHDRLLASYEQYF

v_gene: TRBV6-5
j_gene: TRBJ2-7
CDR3aa: CASSYSLTRGYEQYF

v_gene: TRBV6-5
j_gene: TRBJ1-5
CDR3aa: CASRLTDRSNQPQHF

v_gene: TRBV7-6
j_gene: TRBJ2-7
CDR3aa: CASSLGADTYEQYF

v_gene: TRBV2
j_gene: TRBJ1-2
CDR3aa: CASSGGQNYGYTF

v_gene: TRBV5-5
j_gene: TRBJ2-1
CDR3aa: CASSLGPSSGRGEEQFF

v_gene: TRBV11-1
j_gene: TRBJ2-7
CDR3aa: CASSSTPGLAVYEQYF

v_gene: TRBV25-1
j_gene: TRBJ2-7
CDR3aa: CASRPHGQGGYEQYF

v_gene: TRBV7-6
j_gene: TRBJ1-5
CDR3aa: CASSPGQGGNQPQHF

v_gene: TRBV19
j_gene: TRBJ1-5
CDR3aa: CASSRVGEPQHF

v_gene: TRBV5-1
j_gene: TRBJ2-7
CDR3aa: CASSLLSGRVYEQYF

v_gene: TRBV28
j_gene: TRBJ2-5
CDR3aa: CASRVAGGQETQYF

v_gene: TRBV2
j_gene: TRBJ1-4
CDR3aa: CASSESLDRDNEKLFF

v_gene: TRBV28
j_gene: TRBJ2-7
CDR3aa: CASSPAYEQYF

v_gene: TRBV4-1
j_gene: TRBJ2-7
CDR3aa: CASSQGEGLAIPTRDEQYF

v_gene: TRBV19
j_gene: TRBJ2-1
CDR3aa: CASSWGLAGGREQFF